A selection of T cell receptor beta chains follows, all from one sample in a study of cytomegalovirus exposure and HLA in healthy donors. Repertoires were generated with immunoSEQ multiplex PCR, while TCRdb's copy carries only in-frame clones and drops some. The sample comprises about 220,000 clones, around nine tenths of which are singletons, and around 3% rests with the top ten. Sequencing was carried out using PBMCs. The receptors were sampled from a woman aged 18-29 years in good health and CMV-seronegative. Each CDR3 is given with its conserved first and last residue.

j_call v_call cdr3_aa
TRBJ2-1 TRBV29-1 CSAIPLAPGRDNEQFF
TRBJ1-5 TRBV28 CASSLARDKHQPQHF
TRBJ2-3 TRBV5-5 CASSLGLANADTQYF
TRBJ2-7 TRBV19 CASMSSGLSYEQYF
TRBJ1-2 TRBV5-4 CASSPSGQGYGYTF
TRBJ2-1 TRBV5-1 CASSSDSDNEQFF
TRBJ2-7 TRBV9 CASSVYDYEQYF
TRBJ1-2 TRBV6-1 CATRDRANYGYTF
TRBJ1-2 TRBV4-1 CASSAGLVGYTF
TRBJ2-3 TRBV7-9 CASSLSGGYTDTQYF
TRBJ1-2 TRBV18 CASSPSEQGASGYTF
TRBJ1-5 TRBV9 CASSADDRSNQPQHF
TRBJ1-1 TRBV6-5 CASSQTRTSNTEAFF
TRBJ2-2 TRBV30 CASGSPNTGELFF
TRBJ1-1 TRBV7-9 CASTFGGWNEAFF
TRBJ1-3 TRBV7-9 CASSGGGTGNTIYF
TRBJ1-5 TRBV15 CATSRDSYSNQPQHF
TRBJ2-3 TRBV15 CATSRSSGRVLIDTQYF
TRBJ2-7 TRBV10-3 CAIKPAGATYEQYF
TRBJ1-5 TRBV4-2 CASSQVGSNQPQHF
TRBJ2-5 TRBV29-1 CSARGETQYF
TRBJ2-7 TRBV27 CASSLGQGAAYEQYF
TRBJ2-5 TRBV2 CASSEGTGRETQYF
TRBJ2-1 TRBV11-2 CASSYTGQYNEQFF
TRBJ2-2 TRBV28 CASSLVVGELFF
TRBJ2-1 TRBV5-1 CASSLEQGAEFF
TRBJ2-7 TRBV5-6 CASSGSGTATYEQYF
TRBJ2-1 TRBV29-1 CSVDPGLAGVLFF
TRBJ2-7 TRBV5-1 CASSLGLGVGRTEQYF
TRBJ2-1 TRBV6-5 CASSYRRQGSYNEQFF
TRBJ2-1 TRBV5-1 CASSVEVGTRSYNEQFF
TRBJ2-5 TRBV5-6 CASNLSPGGGRETQYF
TRBJ1-1 TRBV5-6 CASSPVSLNTEAFF
TRBJ2-5 TRBV6-6 CASRAIAVQETQYF
TRBJ1-1 TRBV5-1 CASSLVAQGSSTEAFF
TRBJ2-7 TRBV6-6 CASSSRLGPYEQYF
TRBJ2-1 TRBV6-4 CASSMIAGTGDEQFF
TRBJ2-2 TRBV29-1 CSFSNTRGGELFF
TRBJ2-7 TRBV29-1 CSVVYGTAYEQYF
TRBJ2-4 TRBV11-2 CASRTPGGAKNIQYF
TRBJ2-7 TRBV11-2 CASSLTGQLGEQYF
TRBJ2-1 TRBV5-4 CASSSRGSSYNEQFF
TRBJ2-7 TRBV5-8 CASSLGSTGRDEQYF
TRBJ2-1 TRBV5-1 CASSLPGQGDNEQFF
TRBJ2-7 TRBV19 CASSTRTGLSYEQYF
TRBJ2-5 TRBV28 CASRTKAGGVLKTQYF
TRBJ2-7 TRBV27 CASSFRDSSSYEQYF
TRBJ2-1 TRBV7-9 CASSTLADSYNEQFF
TRBJ2-1 TRBV4-2 CASSQISSVESSYNEQFF
TRBJ1-1 TRBV6-1 CASRFTTGVGPEAFF
TRBJ2-7 TRBV10-3 CAISDSYEQYF
TRBJ2-7 TRBV30 CAWDWTDSYEQYF
TRBJ2-4 TRBV6-9 CASKTSGKTKNIQYF
TRBJ1-1 TRBV6-5 CASSYLEGGRNTEAFF
TRBJ2-7 TRBV27 CASSPKSSYEQYF
TRBJ2-3 TRBV2 CASSRLAGGASSTDTQYF
TRBJ2-2 TRBV4-1 CASSQRPGTSNTGELFF
TRBJ2-2 TRBV16 CASSPGVITGELFF
TRBJ2-5 TRBV28 CASSSRLAGGEETQYF